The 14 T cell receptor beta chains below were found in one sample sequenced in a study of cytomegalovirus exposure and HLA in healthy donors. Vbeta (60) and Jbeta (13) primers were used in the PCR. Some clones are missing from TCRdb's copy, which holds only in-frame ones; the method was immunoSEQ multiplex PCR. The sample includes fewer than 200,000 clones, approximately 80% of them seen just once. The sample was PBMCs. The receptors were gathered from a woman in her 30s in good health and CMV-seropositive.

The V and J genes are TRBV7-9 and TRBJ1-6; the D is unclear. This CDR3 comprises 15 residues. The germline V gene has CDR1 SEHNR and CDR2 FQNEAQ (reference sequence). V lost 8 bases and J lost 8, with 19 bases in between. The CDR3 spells CASELFQGGDSPLHF. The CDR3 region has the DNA TGTGCCAGCGAGCTCTTTCAAGGAGGCGATTCACCCCTCCACTTT. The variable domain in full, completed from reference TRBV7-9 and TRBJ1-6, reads DTGVSQNPRHKITKRGQNVTFRCDPISEHNRLYWYRQTLGQGPEFLTYFQNEAQLEKSRLLSDRFSAERPKGSFSTLEIQRTEQGDSAMYLCASELFQGGDSPLHFGNGTRLTVT.

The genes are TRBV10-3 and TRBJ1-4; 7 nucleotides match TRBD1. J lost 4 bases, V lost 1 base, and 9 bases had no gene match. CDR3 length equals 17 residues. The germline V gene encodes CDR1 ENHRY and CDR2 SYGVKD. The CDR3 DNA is TGTGCCATCAGTGAGTGGATTCCGGGACAGAATAATGAAAAACTGTTTTTT. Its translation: CAISEWIPGQNNEKLFF.

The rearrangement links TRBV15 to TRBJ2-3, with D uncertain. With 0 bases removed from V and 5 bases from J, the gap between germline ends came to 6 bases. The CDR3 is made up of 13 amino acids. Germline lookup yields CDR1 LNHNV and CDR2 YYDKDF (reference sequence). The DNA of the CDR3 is TGTGCCACCAGCAGAGATTTGAGAGATACGCAGTATTTT. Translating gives CATSRDLRDTQYF.

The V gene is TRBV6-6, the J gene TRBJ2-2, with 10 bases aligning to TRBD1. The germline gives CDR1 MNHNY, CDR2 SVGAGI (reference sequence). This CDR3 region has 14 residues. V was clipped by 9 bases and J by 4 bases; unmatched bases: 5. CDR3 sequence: CASDRGHSTGELFF. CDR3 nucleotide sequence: TGTGCCAGTGACAGGGGGCATAGCACCGGGGAGCTGTTTTTT.

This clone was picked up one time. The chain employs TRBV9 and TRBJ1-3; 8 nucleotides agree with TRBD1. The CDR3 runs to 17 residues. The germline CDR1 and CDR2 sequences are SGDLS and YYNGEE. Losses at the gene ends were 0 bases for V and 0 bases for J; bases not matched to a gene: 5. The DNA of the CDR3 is TGTGCCAGCAGCGTAGCAGGACAGGGCGGCTCTGGAAACACCATATATTTT. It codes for CASSVAGQGGSGNTIYF.

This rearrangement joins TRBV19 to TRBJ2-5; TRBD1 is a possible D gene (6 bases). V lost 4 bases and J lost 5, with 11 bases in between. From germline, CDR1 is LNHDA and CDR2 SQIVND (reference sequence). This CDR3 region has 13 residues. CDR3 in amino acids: CASSKQGYETQYF. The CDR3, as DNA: TGTGCCAGTAGTAAACAGGGATACGAGACCCAGTACTTC.

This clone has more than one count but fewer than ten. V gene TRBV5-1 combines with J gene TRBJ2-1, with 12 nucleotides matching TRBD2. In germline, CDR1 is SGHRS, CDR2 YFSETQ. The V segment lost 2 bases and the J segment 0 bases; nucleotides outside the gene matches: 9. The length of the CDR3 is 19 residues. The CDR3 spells CASSFRLAGASYSYNEQFF. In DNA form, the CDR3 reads TGCGCCAGCAGCTTTCGACTAGCGGGGGCTTCTTACTCCTACAATGAGCAGTTCTTC.

CDR3 bases: TGTGCCAGCAGGTCTCTAGCGGGGGGTACTAATGAGCAGTTCTTC. Translating it yields CASRSLAGGTNEQFF. The chain couples TRBV27 to TRBJ2-1, with 11 bases identical to TRBD2. The germline V gene has CDR1 MNHEY and CDR2 SMNVEV (reference sequence). CDR3 length: 15 amino acids. V lost 6 bases to trimming and J lost 7 bases; unmatched junction nucleotides: 8.

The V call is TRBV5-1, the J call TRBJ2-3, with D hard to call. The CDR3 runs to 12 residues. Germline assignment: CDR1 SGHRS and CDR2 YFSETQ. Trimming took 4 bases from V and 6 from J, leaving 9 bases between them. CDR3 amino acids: CASSSDGDTQYF. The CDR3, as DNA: TGCGCCAGCAGCAGCGATGGTGATACGCAGTATTTT.

This CDR3 is CASSEWTSDNEQFF. CDR3 coding DNA: TGTGCCAGCAGTGAGTGGACTAGCGACAATGAGCAGTTCTTC. The gene calls are TRBV6-1 and TRBJ2-1; 9 bases are a match to TRBD2. Trimming took 3 bases from V and 5 from J; bases not matched to a gene: 2. This CDR3 comprises 14 residues. Per germline, CDR1 MNHNS and CDR2 SASEGT.

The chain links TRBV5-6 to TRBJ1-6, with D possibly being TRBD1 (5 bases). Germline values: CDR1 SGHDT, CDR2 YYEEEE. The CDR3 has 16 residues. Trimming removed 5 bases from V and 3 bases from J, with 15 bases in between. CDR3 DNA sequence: TGTGCCAGCAGTCGACAGTCAGGCGGCTATAATTCACCCCTCCACTTT. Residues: CASSRQSGGYNSPLHF.

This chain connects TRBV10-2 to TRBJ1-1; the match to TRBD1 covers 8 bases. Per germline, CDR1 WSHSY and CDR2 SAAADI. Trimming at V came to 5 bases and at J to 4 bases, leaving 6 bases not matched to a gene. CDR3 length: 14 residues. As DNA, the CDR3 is TGCGCCAGCAGTAGACAGGGGAGGAGCACTGAAGCTTTCTTT. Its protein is CASSRQGRSTEAFF.

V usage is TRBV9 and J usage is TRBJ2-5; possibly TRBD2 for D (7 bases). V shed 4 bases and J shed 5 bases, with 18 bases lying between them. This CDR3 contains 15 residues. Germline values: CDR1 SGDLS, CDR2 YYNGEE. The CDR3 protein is CASSPAGGGGETQYF. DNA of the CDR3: TGTGCCAGCAGCCCCGCTGGGGGGGGCGGGGAGACCCAGTACTTC.

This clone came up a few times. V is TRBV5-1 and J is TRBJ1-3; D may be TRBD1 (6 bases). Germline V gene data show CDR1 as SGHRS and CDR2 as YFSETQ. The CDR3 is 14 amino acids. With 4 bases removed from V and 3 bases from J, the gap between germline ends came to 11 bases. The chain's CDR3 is CASSRDNYGNTIYF. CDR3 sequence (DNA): TGCGCCAGCAGCCGGGACAACTATGGAAACACCATATATTTT.